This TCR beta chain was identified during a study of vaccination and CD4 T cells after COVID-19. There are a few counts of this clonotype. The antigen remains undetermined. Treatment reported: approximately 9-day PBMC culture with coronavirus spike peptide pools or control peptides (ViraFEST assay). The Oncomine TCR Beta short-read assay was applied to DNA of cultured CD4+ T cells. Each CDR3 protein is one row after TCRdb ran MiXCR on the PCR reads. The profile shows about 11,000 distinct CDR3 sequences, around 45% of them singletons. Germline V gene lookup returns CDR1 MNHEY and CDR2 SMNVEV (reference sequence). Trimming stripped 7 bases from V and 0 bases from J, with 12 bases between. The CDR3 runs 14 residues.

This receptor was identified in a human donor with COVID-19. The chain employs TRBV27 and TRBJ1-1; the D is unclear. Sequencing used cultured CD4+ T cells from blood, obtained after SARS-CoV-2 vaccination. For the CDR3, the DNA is TGTGCCAGCACCCCCGCGGGAATGAACACTGAAGCTTTCTTT. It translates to CASTPAGMNTEAFF.